This paragraph reports one TCR beta chain. Its antigen specificity is not known. Base-call qualities are not available, and no considerably larger clone is one nucleotide away. These data belong to a study of T-cell reconstitution after alpha-beta-depleted transplantation in children (TCRdb year 2016). Study-level background: The study quantitatively tracked T-cell immune reconstitution after TCRalphabeta/CD19-depleted allogeneic hematopoietic cell transplantation in children using TCR repertoire profiling.

The library came from PCR. TCRdb records Illumina HiSeq 2500 as the sequencer. To normalize quantification of the TCRbeta repertoire, the TCR libraries were built with molecular barcoding that relied on unique molecular identifiers. TCRdb reanalyzed the raw reads on its own, using fastp at Q25 for trimming and MiXCR for clone calling, and kept in-frame beta chains. Every entry covers one CDR3 protein and lists the most common genes and DNA from its rows. The sample data list approximately 250,000 distinct CDR3 sequences, and approximately 9.8% of these were observed just once. Around 5% of the sample comes from the top ten. The sequence was collected from a human donor who donated a stem cell graft to a child with SCID. The material sequenced was PBMCs from the stem cell graft donor, taken from the stem cell graft.

The nucleotide sequence is TGTGCCAGCAGCCCGACCCGGGAGGGCGGGGGGGCTAATGAGCAGTTCTTC. Its protein is CASSPTREGGGANEQFF. The rearranged segments are TRBV3-1 and TRBJ2-1; the central 9 bases match TRBD2. Its CDR3 holds 17 amino acids, cysteine through phenylalanine. The only DNA kept is the CDR3, 51 bases in frame from the first base. V lost 4 bases and J lost 7 bases, and the count of bases not matched to a germline gene is 14. Taken from the germline V gene (reference sequence), the CDR1 and CDR2 loops are LGHDT and YNNKEL.